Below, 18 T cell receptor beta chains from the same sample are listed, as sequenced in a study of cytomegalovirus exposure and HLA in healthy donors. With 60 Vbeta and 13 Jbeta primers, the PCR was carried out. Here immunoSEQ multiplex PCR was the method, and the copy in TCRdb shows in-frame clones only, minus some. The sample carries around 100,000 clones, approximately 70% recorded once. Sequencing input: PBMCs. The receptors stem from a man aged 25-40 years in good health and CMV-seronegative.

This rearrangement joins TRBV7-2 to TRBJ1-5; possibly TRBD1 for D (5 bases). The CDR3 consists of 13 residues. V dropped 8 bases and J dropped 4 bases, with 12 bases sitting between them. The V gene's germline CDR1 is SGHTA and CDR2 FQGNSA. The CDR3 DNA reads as TGTGCCAGCCACGTCGGGGGGAATCAGCCCCAGCATTTT. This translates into CASHVGGNQPQHF.

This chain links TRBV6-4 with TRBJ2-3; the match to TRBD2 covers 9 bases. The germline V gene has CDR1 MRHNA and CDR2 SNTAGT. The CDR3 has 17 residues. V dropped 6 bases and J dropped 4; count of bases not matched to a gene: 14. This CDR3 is CASSPFNSGSGSDTQYF. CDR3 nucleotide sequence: TGTGCCAGCAGCCCATTTAATAGCGGGAGTGGATCAGATACGCAGTATTTT.

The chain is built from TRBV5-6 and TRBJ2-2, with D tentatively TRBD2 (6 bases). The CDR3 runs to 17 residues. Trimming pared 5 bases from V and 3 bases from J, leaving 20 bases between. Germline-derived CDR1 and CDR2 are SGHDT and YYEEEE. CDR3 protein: CASSSSLATPDTGELFF. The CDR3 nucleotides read TGTGCCAGCAGTTCTTCCCTAGCGACCCCGGACACCGGGGAGCTGTTTTTT.

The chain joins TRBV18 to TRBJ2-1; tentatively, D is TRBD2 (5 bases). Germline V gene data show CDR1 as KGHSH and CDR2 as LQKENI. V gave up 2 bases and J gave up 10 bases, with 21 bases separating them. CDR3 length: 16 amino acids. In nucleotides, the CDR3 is TGTGCCAGCTCACCATCTAGGGCCCCCACCGGGGAAGAGCAGTTCTTC. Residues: CASSPSRAPTGEEQFF.

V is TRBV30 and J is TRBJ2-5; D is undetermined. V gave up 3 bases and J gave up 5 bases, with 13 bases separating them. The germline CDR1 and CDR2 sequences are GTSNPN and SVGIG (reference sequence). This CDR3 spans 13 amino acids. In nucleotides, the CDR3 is TGTGCCTGGAGCAATGAGAGCCGGGAGACCCAGTACTTC. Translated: CAWSNESRETQYF.

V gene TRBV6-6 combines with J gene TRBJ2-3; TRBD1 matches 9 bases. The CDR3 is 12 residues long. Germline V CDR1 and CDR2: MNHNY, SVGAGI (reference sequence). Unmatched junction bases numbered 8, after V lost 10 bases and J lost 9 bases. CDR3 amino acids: CATGTTGGTQYF. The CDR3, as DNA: TGTGCCACCGGAACGACAGGGGGGACGCAGTATTTT.

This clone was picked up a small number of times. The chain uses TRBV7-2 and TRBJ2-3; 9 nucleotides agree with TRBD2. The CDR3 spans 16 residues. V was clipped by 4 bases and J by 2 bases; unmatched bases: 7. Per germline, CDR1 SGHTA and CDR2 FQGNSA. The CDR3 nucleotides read TGTGCCAGCAGCTCGCGGGCTAGCGGGATCACAGATACGCAGTATTTT. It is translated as CASSSRASGITDTQYF.

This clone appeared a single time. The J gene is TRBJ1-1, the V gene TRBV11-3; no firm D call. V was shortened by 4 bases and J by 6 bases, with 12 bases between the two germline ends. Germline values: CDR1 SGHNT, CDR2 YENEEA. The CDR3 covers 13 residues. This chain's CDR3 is CASSSPRFPEAFF. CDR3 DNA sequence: TGTGCCAGCAGCTCCCCCAGGTTCCCTGAAGCTTTCTTT.

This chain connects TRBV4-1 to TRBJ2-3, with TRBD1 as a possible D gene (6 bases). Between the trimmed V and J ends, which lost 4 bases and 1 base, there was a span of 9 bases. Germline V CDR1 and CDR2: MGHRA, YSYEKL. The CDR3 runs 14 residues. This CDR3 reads CASSPRQGTDTQYF. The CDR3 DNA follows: TGCGCCAGCAGCCCTCGACAGGGCACAGATACGCAGTATTTT.

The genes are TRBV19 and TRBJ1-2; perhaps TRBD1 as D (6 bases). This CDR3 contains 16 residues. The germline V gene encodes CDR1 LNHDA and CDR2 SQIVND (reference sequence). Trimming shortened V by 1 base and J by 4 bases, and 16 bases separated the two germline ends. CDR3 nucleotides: TGTGCCAGTAGTATAGCGGCGGGGGGGCGCATCTATGGCTACACCTTC. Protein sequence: CASSIAAGGRIYGYTF.

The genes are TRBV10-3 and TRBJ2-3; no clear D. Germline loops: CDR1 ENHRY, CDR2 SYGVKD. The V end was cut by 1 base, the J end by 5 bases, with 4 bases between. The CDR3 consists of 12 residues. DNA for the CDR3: TGTGCCATCAGTGAGTACAGAGATACGCAGTATTTT. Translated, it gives CAISEYRDTQYF.

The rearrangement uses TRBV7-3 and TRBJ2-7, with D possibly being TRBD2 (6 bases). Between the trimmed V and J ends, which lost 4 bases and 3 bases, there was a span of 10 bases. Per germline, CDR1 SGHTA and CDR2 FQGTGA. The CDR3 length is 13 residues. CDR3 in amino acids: CASSSARGYEQYF. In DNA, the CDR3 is TGTGCCAGCAGCTCTGCGCGGGGCTACGAGCAGTACTTC.

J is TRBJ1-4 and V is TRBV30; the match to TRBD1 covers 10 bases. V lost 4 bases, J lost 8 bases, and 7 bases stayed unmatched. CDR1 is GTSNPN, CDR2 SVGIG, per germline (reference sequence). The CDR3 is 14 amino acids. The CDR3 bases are TGTGCCTGGACATCCGGGACAGGGGAGGAAAAACTGTTTTTT. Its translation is CAWTSGTGEEKLFF.

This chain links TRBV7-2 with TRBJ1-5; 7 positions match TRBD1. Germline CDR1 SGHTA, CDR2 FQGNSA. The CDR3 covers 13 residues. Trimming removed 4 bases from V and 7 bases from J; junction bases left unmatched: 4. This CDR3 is CASSSQGYQPQHF. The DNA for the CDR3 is TGTGCCAGCAGCTCACAGGGGTACCAGCCCCAGCATTTT.

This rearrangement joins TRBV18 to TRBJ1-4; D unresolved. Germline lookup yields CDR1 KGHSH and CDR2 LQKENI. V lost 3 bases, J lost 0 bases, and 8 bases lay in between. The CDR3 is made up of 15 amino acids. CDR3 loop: CASSPRGATNEKLFF. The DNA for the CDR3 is TGTGCCAGCTCACCGAGAGGTGCAACTAATGAAAAACTGTTTTTT.

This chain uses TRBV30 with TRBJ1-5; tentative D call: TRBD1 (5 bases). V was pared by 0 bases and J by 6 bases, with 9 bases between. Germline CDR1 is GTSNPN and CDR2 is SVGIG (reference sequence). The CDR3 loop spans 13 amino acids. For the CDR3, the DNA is TGTGCCTGGAGTGTATGGGGCGGTCAGCCCCAGCATTTT. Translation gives CAWSVWGGQPQHF. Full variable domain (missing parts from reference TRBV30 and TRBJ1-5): SQTIHQWPATLVQPVGSPLSLECTVEGTSNPNLYWYRQAAGRGLQLLFYSVGIGQISSEVPQNLSASRPQDRQFILSSKKLLLSDSGFYLCAWSVWGGQPQHFGDGTRLSIL.

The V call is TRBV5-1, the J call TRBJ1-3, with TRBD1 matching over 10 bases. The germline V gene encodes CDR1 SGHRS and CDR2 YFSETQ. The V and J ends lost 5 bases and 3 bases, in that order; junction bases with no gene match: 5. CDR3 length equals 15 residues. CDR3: CASRSGTGDGNTIYF. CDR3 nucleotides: TGCGCCAGCAGGTCCGGGACAGGGGATGGAAACACCATATATTTT.

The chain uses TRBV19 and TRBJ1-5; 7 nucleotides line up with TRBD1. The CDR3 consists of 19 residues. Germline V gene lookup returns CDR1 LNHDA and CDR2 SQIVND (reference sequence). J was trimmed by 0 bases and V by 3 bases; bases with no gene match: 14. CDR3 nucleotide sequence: TGTGCCAGTAGTATGCCGGCCCTGGGGACAGACTATAGCAATCAGCCCCAGCATTTT. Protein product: CASSMPALGTDYSNQPQHF.